This is a list of T cell receptor beta chains from one sample in a study of T cell responses to AZD1222 COVID-19 vaccine. Measured with immunoSEQ multiplex PCR; TCRdb has only the in-frame clones, and not every one. The sample contains around 94,000 clones, 70% to 90% of which appear only once. This specimen consisted of peripheral blood, obtained on day 0 of AZD1222 vaccination. Source of these receptors: an adult in good health. The CDR3 runs from the conserved cysteine through the conserved F or W. A D gene is named only where the DNA matches it firmly. Size is stated for part of the rows, as once, few or many counts, or as a class when the clone is expanded.

>.|TRBJ2-3|TRBD2|TRBV6-5
CASSLLGGKGTDTQYF
TGTGCCAGCAGTTTGTTGGGGGGGAAGGGCACAGATACGCAGTATTTT
>.|TRBJ1-2|.|TRBV18
CASSPKGSNYGYTF
TGTGCCAGCTCACCGAAGGGGTCAAACTATGGCTACACCTTC
>once|TRBJ2-7|.|TRBV6-5
CASSLRTPPYEQYF
TGTGCCAGCAGTCTCCGGACGCCCCCCTACGAGCAGTACTTC
>.|TRBJ2-3|TRBD1|TRBV4-1
CASSPDRQGATDTQYF
TGCGCCAGCAGCCCAGATAGACAGGGGGCCACAGATACGCAGTATTTT
>.|TRBJ1-2|.|TRBV19
CASSTQGRDYGYTF
TGTGCCAGTAGTACTCAGGGGCGCGACTATGGCTACACCTTC
>.|TRBJ2-5|.|TRBV30
CAWSPGSLGETQYF
TGTGCCTGGAGTCCAGGCAGTTTAGGAGAGACCCAGTACTTC
>.|TRBJ1-4|.|TRBV7-2
CASSLLGGANEKLFF
TGTGCCAGCAGCTTATTGGGAGGAGCTAATGAAAAACTGTTTTTT
>.|TRBJ1-3|.|TRBV6-5
CASGQQGSSGNTIYF
TGTGCCAGCGGACAGCAGGGAAGCTCTGGAAACACCATATATTTT
>.|TRBJ2-7|TRBD2|TRBV18
CASSSSSGTSYEQYF
TGTGCCAGCTCATCATCTAGCGGGACCTCCTACGAGCAGTACTTC
>.|TRBJ2-1|TRBD1|TRBV11-3
CASSLGTGSGGSYNEQFF
TGTGCCAGCAGCTTAGGGACAGGGTCAGGGGGCTCCTACAATGAGCAGTTCTTC
>once|TRBJ2-7|.|TRBV5-4
CASSRGGSRSPYEQYF
TGTGCCAGCAGTCGCGGAGGGTCGAGAAGTCCCTACGAGCAGTACTTC
>.|TRBJ1-1|.|TRBV28
CASSPQAGGTEAFF
TGTGCCAGCAGTCCCCAAGCGGGGGGCACTGAAGCTTTCTTT